One sample yielded the 23 T cell receptor beta chains listed below, sequenced in a study of CD8 T cells in ankylosing spondylitis. TCRdb re-analysed the 5' RACE reads in MiXCR, keeping a single row per CDR3 protein. The table has a few hundred thousand distinct CDR3 sequences, 15% to 25% seen once. Material: blood, either unsorted or a sorted T cell fraction (not recorded which). The receptors here all came from a male donor with ankylosing spondylitis or in good health (not recorded which).

This sequence joins TRBV20-1 and TRBJ1-2; TRBD1 aligns across 7 bases. J gave up 0 bases and V 5 bases, and 6 bases lay outside the gene matches. The CDR3 length is 14 residues. CDR1 is DFQATT, CDR2 SNEGSKA, per germline (reference sequence). CDR3 protein: CSAEGQTTNYGYTF. CDR3 in DNA: TGCAGTGCTGAGGGACAGACAACTAACTATGGCTACACCTTC.

J is TRBJ1-2 and V is TRBV27; D is possibly TRBD1 (5 bases). The germline V and J ends were trimmed by 6 bases and 5 bases, with 10 bases remaining between them. The CDR3 spans 12 residues. The germline CDR1 and CDR2 sequences are MNHEY and SMNVEV (reference sequence). The CDR3 coding sequence is TGTGCCAGCAGAACCCAGGGATATGGCTACACCTTC. It codes for CASRTQGYGYTF.

This chain uses TRBV9 with TRBJ2-5; D is unresolved. Trimming shortened V by 0 bases and J by 3 bases, and 6 bases separated the two germline ends. CDR3 size: 13 residues. Germline values: CDR1 SGDLS, CDR2 YYNGEE. DNA of the CDR3: TGTGCCAGCAGCGTAGGAATTAAAGAGACCCAGTACTTC. Its translation is CASSVGIKETQYF. Drawing the rest from reference TRBV9 and TRBJ2-5, the complete variable domain is DSGVTQTPKHLITATGQRVTLRCSPRSGDLSVYWYQQSLDQGLQFLIQYYNGEERAKGNILERFSAQQFPDLHSELNLSSLELGDSALYFCASSVGIKETQYFGPGTRLLVL.

V and J are TRBV10-3 and TRBJ1-2, with D perhaps matching TRBD1 (5 bases). The CDR3 spans 14 residues. CDR1 and CDR2 from the germline V gene are ENHRY and SYGVKD. V lost 3 bases and J lost 4, with 12 bases in between. The CDR3 spells CAISDQGSSYGYTF. As DNA, the CDR3 is TGTGCCATCAGTGACCAGGGTTCGTCCTATGGCTACACCTTC.

This clonotype occurred many times. The chain uses TRBV9 and TRBJ1-1; unclear D gene. Germline lookup yields CDR1 SGDLS and CDR2 YYNGEE. Trimming removed 0 bases from V and 1 base from J, with 4 bases in between. The CDR3 loop spans 13 amino acids. The CDR3 DNA follows: TGTGCCAGCAGCGTAGGGCCGAACACTGAAGCTTTCTTT. Its protein is CASSVGPNTEAFF. Full variable domain (remainder filled in from reference TRBV9 and TRBJ1-1): DSGVTQTPKHLITATGQRVTLRCSPRSGDLSVYWYQQSLDQGLQFLIQYYNGEERAKGNILERFSAQQFPDLHSELNLSSLELGDSALYFCASSVGPNTEAFFGQGTRLTVV.

The chain combines TRBV6-5 with TRBJ1-1; TRBD1 matches 8 bases. This CDR3 comprises 12 residues. Germline V gene lookup returns CDR1 MNHEY and CDR2 SVGAGI. The V and J ends lost 5 bases and 8 bases, in that order; junction bases with no gene match: 4. In DNA form, the CDR3 reads TGTGCCAGCAGTCGGACAGGGAAGGAAGCTTTCTTT. This sequence encodes CASSRTGKEAFF.

The chain couples TRBV7-9 to TRBJ1-4; D remains ambiguous. This CDR3 is 14 amino acids long. V lost 6 bases and J lost 6, with 14 bases in between. Germline CDR1 reads SEHNR; CDR2 reads FQNEAQ (reference sequence). CDR3 region: CASRPVTRDEKLFF. CDR3 in DNA: TGTGCCAGCAGGCCCGTAACCCGCGATGAAAAACTGTTTTTT.

The chain carries TRBV27 and TRBJ1-4; D remains unclear. The CDR3 totals 15 residues. The germline V gene encodes CDR1 MNHEY and CDR2 SMNVEV (reference sequence). V was clipped by 3 bases and J by 7 bases, with 15 bases between them. The DNA of the CDR3 is TGTGCCAGCAGTTTTTTTGGTGTCGGGAGTGAAAAACTGTTTTTT. Translated, it gives CASSFFGVGSEKLFF.

This clonotype was detected a few times. This chain connects TRBV9 to TRBJ2-2, with D possibly being TRBD2 (6 bases). Germline V gene sequence: CDR1 SGDLS, CDR2 YYNGEE. V was clipped by 3 bases and J by 3 bases, with 9 bases between them. This CDR3 has 14 amino acids. CDR3 nucleotides: TGTGCCAGCAGCGAATGGGGGGACACCGGGGAGCTGTTTTTT. The encoded protein is CASSEWGDTGELFF.

The V gene is TRBV2, the J gene TRBJ2-3, with D unclear. The CDR3 consists of 14 residues. Deletions cut 6 bases from V and 0 bases from J, with 10 bases between. Germline CDR1 is SNHLY and CDR2 is FYNNEI. The CDR3: CASSGTESTDTQYF. In DNA form, the CDR3 reads TGTGCCAGCAGCGGAACTGAAAGCACAGATACGCAGTATTTT.

This clonotype was picked up a small number of times. The CDR3: CASSLEGDGGRGYTF. The CDR3 DNA reads TGTGCCAGCAGCTTAGAGGGGGACGGGGGGCGCGGCTACACCTTC. The chain has TRBV7-2 and TRBJ1-2, with D tentatively TRBD1 (6 bases). Germline-derived CDR1 and CDR2 are SGHTA and FQGNSA. The CDR3 consists of 15 residues. The V and J ends lost 1 base and 8 bases respectively, with 17 bases between them.

The chain uses TRBV11-3 and TRBJ2-3, with a weak D call TRBD2 (6 bases). The germline V gene encodes CDR1 SGHNT and CDR2 YENEEA. CDR3 length: 14 amino acids. With 0 bases removed from V and 7 bases from J, the gap between germline ends came to 11 bases. CDR3: CASSLEGGQHTQYF. The CDR3 DNA reads TGTGCCAGCAGCTTAGAGGGGGGTCAGCATACGCAGTATTTT.

This clonotype was recorded a few times. The chain uses TRBV29-1 and TRBJ1-1, with 8 bases matching TRBD1. This CDR3 has 14 residues. Germline CDR1 is SQVTM and CDR2 is ANQGSEA. V shed 3 bases, J shed 2 bases, and the junction held 5 bases outside the gene matches. The CDR3 region is CSVDQGARNTEAFF. The CDR3 DNA reads TGCAGCGTTGATCAGGGGGCTAGAAACACTGAAGCTTTCTTT.

This clonotype was observed a few times. This chain links TRBV28 with TRBJ1-1, with 8 bases that match TRBD1. The CDR3 is 14 residues long. After removal of 5 bases from V and 5 bases from J, the junction contained 7 bases not matched to a gene. Germline V gene data show CDR1 as MDHEN and CDR2 as SYDVKM. The CDR3 bases are TGTGCCAGCAGTGCCCAGGGGGCATCGACTGAAGCTTTCTTT. It codes for CASSAQGASTEAFF. Full variable domain (outside the CDR3, taken from reference TRBV28 and TRBJ1-1): DVKVTQSSRYLVKRTGEKVFLECVQDMDHENMFWYRQDPGLGLRLIYFSYDVKMKEKGDIPEGYSVSREKKERFSLILESASTNQTSMYLCASSAQGASTEAFFGQGTRLTVV.

A word on this clonotype: The junction and the germline gene differ at one end; a read error may be behind it. V is TRBV5-4 and J is TRBJ2-1; D is unresolved. CDR1 is SGHNT, CDR2 YYREEE, per germline (reference sequence). This CDR3 has 13 amino acids. The CDR3 spells CANSTRTNNEQFF. In DNA form, the CDR3 reads TGTGCCAACAGCACCCGGACGAACAATGAGCAGTTCTTC.

This clonotype was seen a handful of times. The V and J genes are TRBV6-6 and TRBJ2-5; D unclear. Germline V gives CDR1 MNHNY, CDR2 SVGAGI (reference sequence). The germline V and J ends were trimmed by 0 bases and 3 bases, with 5 bases remaining between them. The CDR3 runs to 13 residues. The CDR3 region is CASSYSPEETQYF. The CDR3 region has the DNA TGTGCCAGCAGTTACTCTCCGGAAGAGACCCAGTACTTC.

In its sample, this clonotype was seen a few times. The rearrangement links TRBV20-1 to TRBJ1-2; possibly TRBD1 for D (6 bases). CDR3 length equals 15 residues. CDR1 DFQATT and CDR2 SNEGSKA come from the germline V gene (reference sequence). Trimming took off 0 bases at V and 11 bases at J, with 22 bases between the two ends. The CDR3: CSARDRGAQGHGYTF. The DNA for the CDR3 is TGCAGTGCTAGAGATCGGGGAGCGCAGGGGCACGGATACACCTTC.

The chain carries TRBV28 and TRBJ2-5, with a weak D call TRBD1 (6 bases). CDR1 is MDHEN and CDR2 is SYDVKM in the germline V gene. This CDR3 has 17 residues. V lost 2 bases and J 2 bases, leaving 18 bases between the germline ends. The DNA for the CDR3 is TGTGCCAGCAGTTTAAACCCTGGACAGCCGGCTCAAGAGACCCAGTACTTC. As protein: CASSLNPGQPAQETQYF.

J is TRBJ2-1 and V is TRBV5-1; TRBD2 might be the D (5 bases). V shed 3 bases and J shed 9 bases, with 19 bases lying between them. The V gene's germline CDR1 is SGHRS and CDR2 YFSETQ. This CDR3 has 15 amino acids. CDR3 amino acids: CASSSAGIKASEQFF. CDR3 sequence (DNA): TGCGCCAGCAGCTCCGCCGGGATCAAGGCTTCTGAGCAGTTCTTC.

In its sample, this clonotype was seen a few times. The chain joins TRBV29-1 to TRBJ2-5, with TRBD2 identical over 12 bases. This CDR3 comprises 14 residues. V was clipped by 7 bases and J by 5 bases; unmatched bases: 8. Germline V gene lookup returns CDR1 SQVTM and CDR2 ANQGSEA. As DNA, the CDR3 is TGCAGCGCCGACGGACTAGCGGGAAGTGAGACCCAGTACTTC. This encodes CSADGLAGSETQYF.

The rearrangement uses TRBV5-1 and TRBJ2-2, with D unclear. The ends were cut back, 4 bases at V and 0 bases at J, with 7 bases in the middle. The CDR3 totals 14 residues. CDR1 is SGHRS, CDR2 YFSETQ, per germline. The CDR3 sequence: CASSPVSNTGELFF. The CDR3 nucleotides are TGCGCCAGCAGCCCGGTATCGAACACCGGGGAGCTGTTTTTT.

This clonotype was observed a handful of times. The chain uses TRBV27 and TRBJ2-3; 11 bases align to TRBD2. Germline CDR1 and CDR2: MNHEY and SMNVEV (reference sequence). This CDR3 region has 14 residues. The ends lost 9 bases at V and 4 bases at J; junction bases unmatched: 6. The DNA of the CDR3 is TGTGCCAGTACACCACTAGCGGGAGCAGATACGCAGTATTTT. Encoded protein: CASTPLAGADTQYF.

This clonotype has ten or more counts. The genes are TRBV6-5 and TRBJ1-1; the D gene is possibly TRBD1 (5 bases). This CDR3 contains 16 residues. Per the germline V gene, CDR1 is MNHEY and CDR2 is SVGAGI. Trimming took off 0 bases at V and 3 bases at J, with 14 bases between the two ends. CDR3 sequence reads: CASSYSYGGSDTEAFF. The CDR3 DNA sequence: TGTGCCAGCAGTTACTCGTACGGGGGATCGGACACTGAAGCTTTCTTT.